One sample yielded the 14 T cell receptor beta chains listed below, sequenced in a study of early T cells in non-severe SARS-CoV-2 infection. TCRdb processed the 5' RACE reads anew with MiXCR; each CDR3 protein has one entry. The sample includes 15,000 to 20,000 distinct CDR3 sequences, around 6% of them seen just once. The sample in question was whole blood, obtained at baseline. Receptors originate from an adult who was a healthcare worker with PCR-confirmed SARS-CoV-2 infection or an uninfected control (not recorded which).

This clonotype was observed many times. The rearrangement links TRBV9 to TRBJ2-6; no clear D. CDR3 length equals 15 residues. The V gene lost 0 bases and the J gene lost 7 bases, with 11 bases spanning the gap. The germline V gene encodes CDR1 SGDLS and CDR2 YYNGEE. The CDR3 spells CASSVEVHGANVLTF. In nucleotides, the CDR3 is TGTGCCAGCAGCGTAGAGGTCCACGGTGCCAACGTCCTGACTTTC. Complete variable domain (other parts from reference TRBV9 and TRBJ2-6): DSGVTQTPKHLITATGQRVTLRCSPRSGDLSVYWYQQSLDQGLQFLIQYYNGEERAKGNILERFSAQQFPDLHSELNLSSLELGDSALYFCASSVEVHGANVLTFGAGSRLTVL.

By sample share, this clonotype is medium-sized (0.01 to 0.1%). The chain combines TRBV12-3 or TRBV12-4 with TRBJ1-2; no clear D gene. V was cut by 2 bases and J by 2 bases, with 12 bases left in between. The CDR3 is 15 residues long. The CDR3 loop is CASSLNRAANYGYTF. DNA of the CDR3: TGTGCCAGCAGTTTAAATAGAGCAGCGAACTATGGCTACACCTTC.

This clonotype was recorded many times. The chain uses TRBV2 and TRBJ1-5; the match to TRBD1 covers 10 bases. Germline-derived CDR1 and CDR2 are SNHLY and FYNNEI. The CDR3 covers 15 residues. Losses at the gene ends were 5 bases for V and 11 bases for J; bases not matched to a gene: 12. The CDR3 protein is CASSQTGGEVGSQHF. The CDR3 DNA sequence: TGTGCCAGCAGTCAGACAGGGGGCGAGGTGGGGTCCCAGCATTTT.

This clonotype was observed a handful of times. This CDR3 is CASSKSGIPEAFF. The CDR3 region has the DNA TGTGCCAGCAGTAAATCCGGGATCCCTGAAGCTTTCTTT. The chain employs TRBV25-1 and TRBJ1-1; D is unresolved. Per the germline V gene, CDR1 is MGHDK and CDR2 is SYGVNS. The ends were cut back, 5 bases at V and 6 bases at J, with 13 bases in the middle. This CDR3 has 13 residues.

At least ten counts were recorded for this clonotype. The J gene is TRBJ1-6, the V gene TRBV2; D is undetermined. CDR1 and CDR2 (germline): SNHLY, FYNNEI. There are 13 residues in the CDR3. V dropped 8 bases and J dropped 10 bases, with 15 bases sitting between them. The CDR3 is CASGSGRQSPLHF. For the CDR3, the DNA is TGTGCCAGCGGCTCGGGGAGACAATCACCCCTCCACTTT.

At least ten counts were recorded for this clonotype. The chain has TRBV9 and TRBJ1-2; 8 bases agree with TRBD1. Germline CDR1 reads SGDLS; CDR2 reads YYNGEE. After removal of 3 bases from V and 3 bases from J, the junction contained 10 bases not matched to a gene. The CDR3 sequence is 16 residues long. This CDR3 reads CASSAPKDRDYYGYTF. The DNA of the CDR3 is TGTGCCAGCAGCGCACCCAAGGACAGGGATTACTATGGCTACACCTTC. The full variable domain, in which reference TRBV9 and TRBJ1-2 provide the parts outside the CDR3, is DSGVTQTPKHLITATGQRVTLRCSPRSGDLSVYWYQQSLDQGLQFLIQYYNGEERAKGNILERFSAQQFPDLHSELNLSSLELGDSALYFCASSAPKDRDYYGYTFGSGTRLTVV.

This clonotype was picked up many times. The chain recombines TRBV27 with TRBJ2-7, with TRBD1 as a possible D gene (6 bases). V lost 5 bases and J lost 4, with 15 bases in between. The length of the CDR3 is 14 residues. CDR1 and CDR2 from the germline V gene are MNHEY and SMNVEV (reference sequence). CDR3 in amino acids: CASSPGQTLYEQYF. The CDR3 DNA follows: TGTGCCAGCAGTCCGGGACAAACATTATACGAGCAGTACTTC.

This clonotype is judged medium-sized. CDR3: CASSRISGDIQYF. Here the CDR3 DNA reads TGTGCCAGCAGCCGAATAAGTGGGGACATTCAGTACTTC. The chain joins TRBV4-2 to TRBJ2-4; D gene ambiguous. The ends were cut back, 4 bases at V and 8 bases at J, with 12 bases in the middle. The CDR3 extends over 13 amino acids. CDR1 and CDR2 from the germline V gene are LGHNA and YNFKEQ.

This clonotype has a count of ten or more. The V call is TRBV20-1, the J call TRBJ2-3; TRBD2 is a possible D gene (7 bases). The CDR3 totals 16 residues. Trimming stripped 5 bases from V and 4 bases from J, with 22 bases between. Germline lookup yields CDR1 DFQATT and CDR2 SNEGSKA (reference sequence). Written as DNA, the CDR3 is TGCAGTGCTCTGGGAGGGGGGACCGAACTCCCAGATACGCAGTATTTT. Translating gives CSALGGGTELPDTQYF.

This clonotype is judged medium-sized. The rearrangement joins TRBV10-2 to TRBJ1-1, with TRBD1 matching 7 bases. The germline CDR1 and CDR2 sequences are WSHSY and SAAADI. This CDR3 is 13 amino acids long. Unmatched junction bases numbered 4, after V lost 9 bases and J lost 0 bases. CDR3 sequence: CASTGEMNTEAFF. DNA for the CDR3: TGCGCCAGTACAGGGGAGATGAACACTGAAGCTTTCTTT.

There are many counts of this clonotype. CDR3 in amino acids: CASSQPVEGLLAFF. CDR3 coding DNA: TGCGCCAGCAGCCAACCGGTCGAGGGACTCCTAGCTTTCTTT. The J gene is TRBJ1-1, the V gene TRBV4-1, with a tentative D call TRBD1 (5 bases). The CDR3 runs 14 residues. Germline V gives CDR1 MGHRA, CDR2 YSYEKL. With 2 bases removed from V and 10 bases from J, the gap between germline ends came to 17 bases.

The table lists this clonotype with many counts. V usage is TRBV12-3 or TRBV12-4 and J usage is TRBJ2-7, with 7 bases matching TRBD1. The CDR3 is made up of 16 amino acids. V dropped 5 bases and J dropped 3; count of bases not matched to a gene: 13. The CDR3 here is CASSLQLSGTDYEQYF. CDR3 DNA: TGTGCCAGCAGTCTACAACTCTCTGGGACAGACTACGAGCAGTACTTC.

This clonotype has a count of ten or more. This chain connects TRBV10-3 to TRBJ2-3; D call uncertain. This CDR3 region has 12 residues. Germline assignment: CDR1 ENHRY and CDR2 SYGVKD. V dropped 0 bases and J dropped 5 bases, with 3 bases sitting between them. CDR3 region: CAISESRDTQYF. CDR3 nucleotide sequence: TGTGCCATCAGTGAGTCTCGAGATACGCAGTATTTT.

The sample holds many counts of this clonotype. The CDR3 reads CASRIERASYEQYF. DNA for the CDR3: TGTGCCAGCAGAATTGAGAGGGCGTCCTACGAGCAGTACTTC. This chain uses TRBV7-2 with TRBJ2-7, with D maybe TRBD2 (5 bases). This CDR3 has 14 amino acids. Per the germline V gene, CDR1 is SGHTA and CDR2 is FQGNSA. Trimming pared 6 bases from V and 1 base from J, leaving 13 bases between. Complete variable domain (other parts from reference TRBV7-2 and TRBJ2-7): GAGVSQSPSNKVTEKGKDVELRCDPISGHTALYWYRQSLGQGLEFLIYFQGNSAPDKSGLPSDRFSAERTGGSVSTLTIQRTQQEDSAVYLCASRIERASYEQYFGPGTRLTVT.